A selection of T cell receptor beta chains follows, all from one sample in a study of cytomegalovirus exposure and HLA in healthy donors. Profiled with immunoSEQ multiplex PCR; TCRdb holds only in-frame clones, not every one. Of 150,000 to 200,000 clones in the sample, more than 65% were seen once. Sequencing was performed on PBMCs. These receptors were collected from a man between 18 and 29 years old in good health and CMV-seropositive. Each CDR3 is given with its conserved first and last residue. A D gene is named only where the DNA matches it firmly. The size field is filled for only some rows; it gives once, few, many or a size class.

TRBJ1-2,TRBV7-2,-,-,TGTGCCAGCAGCCCTGACGGGGTAGGTGGCTACACCTTC,CASSPDGVGGYTF
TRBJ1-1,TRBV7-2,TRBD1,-,TGTGCCAGCATCCCCGGGACAGTGAACACTGAAGCTTTCTTT,CASIPGTVNTEAFF
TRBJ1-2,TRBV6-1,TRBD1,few,TGTGCCAGCAGTGTGGAGGCAGGGGGATATGGCTACACCTTC,CASSVEAGGYGYTF
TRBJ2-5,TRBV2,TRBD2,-,TGTGCCAGCAGAGAGCGGGGAACACAAGAGACCCAGTACTTC,CASRERGTQETQYF
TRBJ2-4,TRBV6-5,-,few,TGTGCCAGCAGTCCTCAGGGGGCCAAAAACATTCAGTACTTC,CASSPQGAKNIQYF
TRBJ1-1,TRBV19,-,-,TGTGCCAGTAGTCTCCAGGGTCGGGCACTAACTGAAGCTTTCTTT,CASSLQGRALTEAFF
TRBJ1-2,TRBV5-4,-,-,TGTGCCAGCAGCTCCCTCAACCTAGTTGACTATGGCTACACCTTC,CASSSLNLVDYGYTF
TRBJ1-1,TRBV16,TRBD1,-,TGTGCCAGCAGCCAACGGACGACAGGGGGGATGAACACTGAAGCTTTCTTT,CASSQRTTGGMNTEAFF
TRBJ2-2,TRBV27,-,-,TGTGCCAGCAGCAGGGGAAGGAACACCGGGGAGCTGTTTTTT,CASSRGRNTGELFF
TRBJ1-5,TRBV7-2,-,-,TGTGCCAGCAGCTTAGCGGGGGCAGGCAATCAGCCCCAGCATTTT,CASSLAGAGNQPQHF
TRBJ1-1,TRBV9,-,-,TGTGCCAGCAATGCCGACCTCAGGACTGAAGCTTTCTTT,CASNADLRTEAFF
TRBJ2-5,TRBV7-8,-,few,TGTGCCAGCAGCTTAGGGGCAGTAGAGACCCAGTACTTC,CASSLGAVETQYF
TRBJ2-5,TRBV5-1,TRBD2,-,TGCGCCAGCAGCTTTAGGCTAGCGGAGAAAGAGACCCAGTACTTC,CASSFRLAEKETQYF
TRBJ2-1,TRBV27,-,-,TGTGCCAGCAGTTTATCTAGAAATGAGCAGTTCTTC,CASSLSRNEQFF
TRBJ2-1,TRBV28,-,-,TGTGCCAGCAGTGGCGGGCGGAGCTCCTACAATGAGCAGTTCTTC,CASSGGRSSYNEQFF
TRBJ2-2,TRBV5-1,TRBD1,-,TGCGCCAGCAGCACGACAGGGACCACCGGGGAGCTGTTTTTT,CASSTTGTTGELFF
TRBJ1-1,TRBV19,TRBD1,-,TGTGCCAGTAGCGGACAGGGGAACACTGAAGCTTTCTTT,CASSGQGNTEAFF
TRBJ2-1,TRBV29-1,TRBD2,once,TGCAGCGTTTCGCCAGCGGGAGAGGGTGGTGAGCAGTTCTTC,CSVSPAGEGGEQFF
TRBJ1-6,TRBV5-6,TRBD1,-,TGTGCCAGCAGCACGGGACAGTTTAATTCACCCCTCCACTTT,CASSTGQFNSPLHF
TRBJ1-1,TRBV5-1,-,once,TGCGCCAGCAGGCAAACGTCGGACTTCTTAGCTTTCTTT,CASRQTSDFLAFF
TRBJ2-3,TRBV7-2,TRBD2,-,TGTGCCAGCAGCTTAGGTCCAGCGGGGGGGCCAGATACGCAGTATTTT,CASSLGPAGGPDTQYF
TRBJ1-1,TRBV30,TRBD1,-,TGTGCCTGGAGCGGACAGGGGAACACTGAAGCTTTCTTT,CAWSGQGNTEAFF
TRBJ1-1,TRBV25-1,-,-,TGTGCCAGCAGTGAATTTCCGGACACTGAAGCTTTCTTT,CASSEFPDTEAFF
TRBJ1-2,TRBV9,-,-,TGTGCCAGCAGCGTAGATAGTAACTATGGCTACACCTTC,CASSVDSNYGYTF
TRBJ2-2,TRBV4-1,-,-,TGCGCCAGCAGTCAGGTTATCCACGGGGAGCTGTTTTTT,CASSQVIHGELFF
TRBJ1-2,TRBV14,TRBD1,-,TGTGCCAGCAGCCAAGATCTAATTGGACAGGGTATAAATGGCTACACCTTC,CASSQDLIGQGINGYTF
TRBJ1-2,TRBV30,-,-,TGTGCCTGGGCCCCGAGGGAGAATGGCTACACCTTC,CAWAPRENGYTF
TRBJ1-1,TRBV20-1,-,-,TGCAGTCCCGCCAGGGGCACTGAAGCTTTCTTT,CSPARGTEAFF
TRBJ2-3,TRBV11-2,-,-,TGTGCCAGCAGCTTAACCGGGATGCCTGGCACAGATACGCAGTATTTT,CASSLTGMPGTDTQYF
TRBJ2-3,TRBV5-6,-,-,TGTGCCAGCAGCTTGGATAGCCCGCCCGATACGCAGTATTTT,CASSLDSPPDTQYF
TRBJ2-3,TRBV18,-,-,TGTGCCAGCTCACCACCATCCGGGTACGGGGATACGCAGTATTTT,CASSPPSGYGDTQYF
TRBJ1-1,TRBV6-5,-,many,TGTGCCAGCAGACCCCGGGAATCGAACACTGAAGCTTTCTTT,CASRPRESNTEAFF
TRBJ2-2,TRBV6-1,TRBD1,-,TGTGCCAGCAGTGACCCCCGGGACAGGGTTTCCACCGGGGAGCTGTTTTTT,CASSDPRDRVSTGELFF
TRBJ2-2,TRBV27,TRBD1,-,TGTGCCAGCAGTGCGCGGACAGGGGGCACCGGGGAGCTGTTTTTT,CASSARTGGTGELFF
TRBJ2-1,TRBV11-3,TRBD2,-,TGTGCCAGCAGCTTAGATGGGACTAGCGGGGGCGGGAAGCAGTTCTTC,CASSLDGTSGGGKQFF
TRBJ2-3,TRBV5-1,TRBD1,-,TGCGCCAGCAGCTTGCAGGGGGACCCCGAGATCGATACGCAGTATTTT,CASSLQGDPEIDTQYF
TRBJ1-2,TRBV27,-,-,TGTGCCAGCAGTTCTCTCTTCAGGGTACCTGGAGGCTACACCTTC,CASSSLFRVPGGYTF
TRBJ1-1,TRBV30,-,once,TGTGCCTGGAGTGGGGACACGGTTAACACTGAAGCTTTCTTT,CAWSGDTVNTEAFF
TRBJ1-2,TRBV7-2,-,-,TGTGCCAGCAGCTTAGCAGGACCAGGGTTCTATGGCTACACCTTC,CASSLAGPGFYGYTF
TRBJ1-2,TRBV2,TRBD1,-,TGTGCCAGCCTCAACCGGGCCAGGGGGCGAGGCTACACCTTC,CASLNRARGRGYTF
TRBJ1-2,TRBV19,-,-,TGTGCCAGTAGTATCGGACTAGGGGACTATGGCTACACCTTC,CASSIGLGDYGYTF
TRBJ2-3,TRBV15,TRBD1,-,TGTGCCACCAGACTTCCTGAGGACAGGGGGTGGGATACGCAGTATTTT,CATRLPEDRGWDTQYF
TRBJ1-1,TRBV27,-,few,TGTGCCAGCAGTGGATGGGGTGTCGGGGCTGAAGCTTTCTTT,CASSGWGVGAEAFF
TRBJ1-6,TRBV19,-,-,TGTGCCAGTAGTTTCAATAATTCACCCCTCCACTTT,CASSFNNSPLHF
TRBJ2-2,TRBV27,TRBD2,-,TGTGCCAGCAGTCCCCGGACTAGCGGGAGCCCCGGGGAGCTGTTTTTT,CASSPRTSGSPGELFF
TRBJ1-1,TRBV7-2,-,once,TGTGCCAGCAGCTTAGGGGCCATGAACACTGAAGCTTTCTTT,CASSLGAMNTEAFF
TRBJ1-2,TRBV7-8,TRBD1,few,TGTGCCAGCAGCTTAGCCGGGACAGCTAACTATGGCTACACCTTC,CASSLAGTANYGYTF
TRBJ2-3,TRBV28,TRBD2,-,TGTGCCAGCAGTATTCTAGCGGGGGCCCCGGATACGCAGTATTTT,CASSILAGAPDTQYF
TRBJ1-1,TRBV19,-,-,TGTGCCAGTAGTTCGGGACTAAGGGGTGAAGCTTTCTTT,CASSSGLRGEAFF
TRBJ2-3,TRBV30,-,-,TGTGCCTGGAGTCAATGGGGGGGGGCGCGTAGAGATACGCAGTATTTT,CAWSQWGGARRDTQYF
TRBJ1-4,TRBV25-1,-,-,TGTGCCAGCAGTGAAGACAGGTCTTCAAATGAAAAACTGTTTTTT,CASSEDRSSNEKLFF
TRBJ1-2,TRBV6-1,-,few,TGTGCCAGCAGTGAACTAGCGGGGCTCTACAGCTACACCTTC,CASSELAGLYSYTF